A selection of T cell receptor beta chains follows, all from one sample in a study of spatial heterogeneity in lung cancer. TCRdb recomputed calls from the 5' RACE reads with MiXCR, one row per CDR3 protein. In the table there are some 6,700 distinct CDR3 sequences, 11% to 15% of which are singletons. This material consisted of lung tumor tissue, taken at surgery. The receptors were gathered from a male donor with early-stage non-small cell lung cancer. CDR3s include the opening cysteine and the closing phenylalanine or tryptophan. The D gene is left open where the match is weak. Clone size is shown for a subset of rows, as once, few, many or a class of expanded clone.

cdr3_length | j_call | v_call | d_call | clone_size | cdr3_nt | cdr3_aa
17 | TRBJ2-3 | TRBV7-9 | NA | NA | TGTGCCAGCAGCTTCCCCGTCACAGGCACTCAATCAGATACGCAGTATTTT | CASSFPVTGTQSDTQYF
12 | TRBJ2-5 | TRBV29-1 | NA | many | TGCAGCGTTGTCAGGGGAGGCGAGACCCAGTACTTC | CSVVRGGETQYF
16 | TRBJ2-7 | TRBV4-2 | NA | many | TGTGCCAGCAGCCAAGATGTTGGGGGCGCTTCCCTCGAGCAGTACTTC | CASSQDVGGASLEQYF
19 | TRBJ2-7 | TRBV5-1 | NA | many | TGCGCCAGCAGCTTGGGACCCAGGACCACAGGGAAAGCATCCTACGAGCAGTACTTC | CASSLGPRTTGKASYEQYF
17 | TRBJ2-3 | TRBV6-1 | TRBD2 | NA | TGTGCCAGCATGCCCTGGGGGAGCGGGGCTAGCACAGATACGCAGTATTTT | CASMPWGSGASTDTQYF
13 | TRBJ2-2 | TRBV27 | NA | many | TGTGCCAGCAGTGGGGAGTTCACCGGGGAGCTGTTTTTT | CASSGEFTGELFF
15 | TRBJ2-7 | TRBV10-1 | NA | many | TGCGCCAGCAGTGAGTCGTCGGACGGCTCCTACGAGCAGTACTTC | CASSESSDGSYEQYF
13 | TRBJ1-1 | TRBV9 | NA | many | TGTGCCAGCAGCCCGATTATGAACACTGAAGCTTTCTTT | CASSPIMNTEAFF
11 | TRBJ1-1 | TRBV5-6 | NA | medium-sized | TGTGCCAGCAACAAGGCAGGACAAGCTTTCTTT | CASNKAGQAFF
14 | TRBJ2-2 | TRBV7-9 | TRBD2 | medium-sized | TGTGCCAGCAGCTTCGGACTAGCTGCCGGGGAGCTGTTTTTT | CASSFGLAAGELFF
11 | TRBJ1-1 | TRBV29-1 | NA | NA | TGCAGCGTTGATGACGGGACTGAAGCTTTCTTT | CSVDDGTEAFF
17 | TRBJ2-7 | TRBV9 | TRBD2 | medium-sized | TGTGCCAGCAGCGTAGGGGAGGGTTTACCGGGATTCTACGAGCAGTACTTC | CASSVGEGLPGFYEQYF
15 | TRBJ1-1 | TRBV20-1 | TRBD1 | medium-sized | TGCAGTGCCAAGCGCGGAGGACAGGGACGCACTGAAGCTTTCTTT | CSAKRGGQGRTEAFF
17 | TRBJ2-2 | TRBV7-9 | TRBD2 | many | TGTGCCAGCAGCTTCCCTAGCGGGAGAGGTGACACCGGGGAGCTGTTTTTT | CASSFPSGRGDTGELFF
15 | TRBJ2-1 | TRBV11-3 | TRBD1 | many | TGTGCCAGCAGCCTAGAGACAGGGCCTTACAATGAGCAGTTCTTC | CASSLETGPYNEQFF
16 | TRBJ2-4 | TRBV11-1 | TRBD2 | many | TGTGCCAGCAGCCCCCTAGCGGAAAGGGCCAAAAACATTCAGTACTTC | CASSPLAERAKNIQYF
12 | TRBJ2-2 | TRBV12-3/TRBV12-4 | NA | medium-sized | TGTGCCAGCAGTTTTTTCGTCGGGGAGCTGTTTTTT | CASSFFVGELFF
14 | TRBJ1-5 | TRBV12-3/TRBV12-4 | NA | medium-sized | TGTGCCAGCAGCACCCGGGACAGCAATCAGCCCCAGCATTTT | CASSTRDSNQPQHF
15 | TRBJ2-2 | TRBV2 | TRBD2 | medium-sized | TGTGCCAGCAGGCTGACTAGCGGGAGTAGCGGGGAGCTGTTTTTT | CASRLTSGSSGELFF
15 | TRBJ1-1 | TRBV20-1 | TRBD1 | medium-sized | TGCAGTGCCAAGGACAGGGAATCTATCTGGTGGGAAGCTTTCTTT | CSAKDRESIWWEAFF
15 | TRBJ2-1 | TRBV5-4 | TRBD2 | many | TGTGCCAGCAGAAGGGGACTAGCGGAGAACAATGAGCAGTTCTTC | CASRRGLAENNEQFF
15 | TRBJ1-3 | TRBV9 | NA | NA | TGTGCCAGCAGCACCGCCGACCTCTCTGGAAACACCATATATTTT | CASSTADLSGNTIYF
11 | TRBJ2-7 | TRBV12-3/TRBV12-4 | NA | medium-sized | TGTGCCAGCAGTTTTCACTACGAGCAGTACTTC | CASSFHYEQYF
14 | TRBJ1-1 | TRBV4-2 | NA | large | TGTGCCAGCAGCCAAATACCGGGAGGCACTGAAGCTTTCTTT | CASSQIPGGTEAFF
13 | TRBJ1-5 | TRBV6-1 | NA | NA | TGTGCCAGCAGTGAAGGGGGAGCACAGCCCCAGCATTTT | CASSEGGAQPQHF
12 | TRBJ1-1 | TRBV24-1 | TRBD1 | few | TGTGCCACCAGTGATAGAGGGGGCCGGGCTTTCTTT | CATSDRGGRAFF
12 | TRBJ2-2 | TRBV12-5 | NA | many | TGTGCTAGTGGTCAAAGTCCCGGGGAGCTGTTTTTT | CASGQSPGELFF
12 | TRBJ2-1 | TRBV28 | NA | NA | TGTGCCAGCAGTTCTAGGCGGGATGAGCAGTTCTTC | CASSSRRDEQFF
13 | TRBJ2-7 | TRBV29-1 | TRBD2 | many | TGCAGCGTTGGCGGGACTAGATCCTACGAGCAGTACTTC | CSVGGTRSYEQYF
11 | TRBJ1-1 | TRBV12-3/TRBV12-4 | NA | many | TGTGCCAGCCAGGGGAACACTGAAGCTTTCTTT | CASQGNTEAFF
17 | TRBJ2-1 | TRBV7-6 | TRBD2 | few | TGTGCCAGCAGCCCGTCAATACTGGGACTAGGGGTTAATGAGCAGTTCTTC | CASSPSILGLGVNEQFF
15 | TRBJ2-1 | TRBV7-9 | NA | many | TGTGCCAGCAGCTACGTTCGGGAAGGGGGCAATGAGCAGTTCTTC | CASSYVREGGNEQFF
14 | TRBJ2-3 | TRBV5-1 | NA | few | TGCGCCACATCACTGGAGGCCCCCACAGATACGCAGTATTTT | CATSLEAPTDTQYF
15 | TRBJ2-3 | TRBV29-1 | TRBD1 | medium-sized | TGCAGCGTAGCTACCGGGACAGGGGTCACAGATACGCAGTATTTT | CSVATGTGVTDTQYF
16 | TRBJ1-1 | TRBV12-3/TRBV12-4 | NA | few | TGTGCCAGCAGTTTAGAGTCGGGGGCTGGGAACACTGAAGCTTTCTTT | CASSLESGAGNTEAFF
15 | TRBJ2-1 | TRBV24-1 | TRBD1 | many | TGTGCCACCAGTGGAATGGGACAGCAAAACAATGAGCAGTTCTTC | CATSGMGQQNNEQFF
15 | TRBJ1-5 | TRBV12-3/TRBV12-4 | NA | medium-sized | TGTGCCAGCAGTTTAGAGGCAGATAGCAATCAGCCCCAGCATTTT | CASSLEADSNQPQHF
16 | TRBJ1-3 | TRBV3-1 | TRBD1 | medium-sized | TGTGCCAGCAGCGTTGGGACAGGGGAGTCTGGAAACACCATATATTTT | CASSVGTGESGNTIYF
15 | TRBJ1-4 | TRBV12-3/TRBV12-4 | TRBD1 | NA | TGTGCCAGCAGTTCCCCCGGGACAGGGCCTGAAAAACTGTTTTTT | CASSSPGTGPEKLFF
15 | TRBJ2-1 | TRBV5-4 | TRBD2 | many | TGTGCCAGCAGCTTAGCGGGAGGGAACTACAATGAGCAGTTCTTC | CASSLAGGNYNEQFF
15 | TRBJ2-7 | TRBV5-6 | TRBD2 | few | TGTGCCAGCAGCTCGAACAGCGGGAGGGCCTACGAGCAGTACTTC | CASSSNSGRAYEQYF
13 | TRBJ1-1 | TRBV7-2 | NA | NA | TGTGCCAGCACCCCCTCCGGCAGCCTTGAAGCTTTCTTT | CASTPSGSLEAFF
12 | TRBJ1-2 | TRBV29-1 | NA | medium-sized | TGCAGCGTTGAAGTGGGTGGGTTTGGCTACACCTTC | CSVEVGGFGYTF
13 | TRBJ2-3 | TRBV29-1 | NA | NA | TGCAGCGTTGGTGGGGGCAGGGCAGATACGCAGTATTTT | CSVGGGRADTQYF
12 | TRBJ2-1 | TRBV12-3/TRBV12-4 | NA | medium-sized | TGTGCCAGCAGTTTTTCGAGGCTGGAGCAGTTCTTC | CASSFSRLEQFF
12 | TRBJ1-4 | TRBV6-5 | TRBD1 | NA | TGTGCCAGCAGGGGGACAGGCGAAAAACTGTTTTTT | CASRGTGEKLFF
12 | TRBJ1-1 | TRBV11-3 | NA | medium-sized | TGTGCCAGCAGCCCCTGGGCTGGTGAAGCTTTCTTT | CASSPWAGEAFF
17 | TRBJ2-1 | TRBV10-3 | TRBD2 | many | TGTGCCATCAGTGAGTCTAGGGCTAGCGGAGATTACAATGAGCAGTTCTTC | CAISESRASGDYNEQFF
15 | TRBJ1-5 | TRBV18 | NA | large | TGTGCCAGCTCACCAGATCGGGGGAGGAATCAGCCCCAGCATTTT | CASSPDRGRNQPQHF
17 | TRBJ2-1 | TRBV13 | NA | many | TGTGCCAGCAGCCTTCCGGACTACCCTGGTCAATACAATGAGCAGTTCTTC | CASSLPDYPGQYNEQFF
14 | TRBJ2-5 | TRBV5-4 | TRBD2 | medium-sized | TGTGCCAGCAGCTTGTATAGCGGGAAAGAGACCCAGTACTTC | CASSLYSGKETQYF
13 | TRBJ1-1 | TRBV20-1 | NA | many | TGCAGTGCTAGTAACAGATTGAACACTGAAGCTTTCTTT | CSASNRLNTEAFF
14 | TRBJ1-1 | TRBV20-1 | NA | medium-sized | TGCAGTGCATTCGAATGGGGTCGAGACACTGAAGCTTTCTTT | CSAFEWGRDTEAFF
16 | TRBJ2-1 | TRBV29-1 | TRBD2 | NA | TGCAGCGTTGAAGCCGGGACTAGCGGGGATAACAATGAGCAGTTCTTC | CSVEAGTSGDNNEQFF
14 | TRBJ2-1 | TRBV3-1 | NA | NA | TGTGCCAGCAGCCAAGACCGCGGGTACAATGAGCAGTTCTTC | CASSQDRGYNEQFF
12 | TRBJ2-7 | TRBV6-2/TRBV6-3 | NA | NA | TGTGCCAGCAGCTTCGTACAGGGCCAGCAGTACTTC | CASSFVQGQQYF
15 | TRBJ1-2 | TRBV5-1 | NA | many | TGCGCCAGCAGCTTGGCCGGGCCAGGGGATATGGGCTACACCTTC | CASSLAGPGDMGYTF